The present T cell receptor (beta chain) was sequenced within a study of Graves' ophthalmopathy and Graves' hyperthyroidism. Study results and caveats: Researchers report that a 13-signature model separated ophthalmopathy from stable hyperthyroidism, posting about 91% sensitivity and approximately 81% specificity.

Exclusion applied to patients with other autoimmune diseases, uncontrolled infections, pregnancy or lactation. Trimming removed 3 bases at V and 3 bases at J, with 14 bases between. This CDR3 has 15 residues. The germline V gene encodes CDR1 SGHAT and CDR2 FQNNGV. Beta-chain TCR CDR3 regions were amplified from RNA transcripts. An opening RT-PCR round employed HTBI primers and preceded a second-round multiplex PCR. Via MiXCR, TCRdb re-called the multiplex PCR reads, giving one row per CDR3 protein. The sample lists more than 1,000,000 distinct CDR3 sequences; approximately 35% were seen once. As to this clonotype: The target antigen is unknown.

V and J are TRBV11-2 and TRBJ1-1, with unresolved D. Sequenced material: peripheral blood or thyroid tissue (not recorded which). The source of this sequence is an adult man with Graves' hyperthyroidism. The CDR3 coding sequence is TGTGCCAGCAGCTTGGGATACAGCCTAGACACTGAAGCTTTCTTT. This codes for CASSLGYSLDTEAFF.